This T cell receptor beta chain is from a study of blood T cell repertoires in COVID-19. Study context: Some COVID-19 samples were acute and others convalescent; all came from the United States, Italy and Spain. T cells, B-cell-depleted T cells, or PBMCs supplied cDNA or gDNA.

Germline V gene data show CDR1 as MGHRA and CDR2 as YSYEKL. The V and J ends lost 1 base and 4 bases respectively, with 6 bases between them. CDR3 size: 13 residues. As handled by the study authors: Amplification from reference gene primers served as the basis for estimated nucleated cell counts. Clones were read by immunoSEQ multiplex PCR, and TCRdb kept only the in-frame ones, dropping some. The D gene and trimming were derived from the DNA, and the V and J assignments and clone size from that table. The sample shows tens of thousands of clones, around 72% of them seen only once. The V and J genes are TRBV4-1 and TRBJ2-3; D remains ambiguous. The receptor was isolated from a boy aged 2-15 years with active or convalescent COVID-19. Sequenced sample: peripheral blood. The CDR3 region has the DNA TGCGCCAGCAGCCAAGCTTCCTCAGATACGCAGTATTTT. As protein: CASSQASSDTQYF.